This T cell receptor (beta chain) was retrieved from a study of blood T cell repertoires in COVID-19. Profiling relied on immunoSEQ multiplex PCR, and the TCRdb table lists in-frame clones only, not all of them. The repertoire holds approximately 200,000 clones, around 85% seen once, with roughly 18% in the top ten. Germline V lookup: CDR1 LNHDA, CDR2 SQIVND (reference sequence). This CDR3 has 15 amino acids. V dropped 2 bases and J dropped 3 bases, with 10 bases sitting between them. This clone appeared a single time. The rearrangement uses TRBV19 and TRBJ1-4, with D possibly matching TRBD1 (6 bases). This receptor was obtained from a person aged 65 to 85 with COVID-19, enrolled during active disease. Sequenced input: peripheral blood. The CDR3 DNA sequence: TGTGCCAGTAGTATAACAGGGTTGTCTAATGAAAAACTGTTTTTT. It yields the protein CASSITGLSNEKLFF. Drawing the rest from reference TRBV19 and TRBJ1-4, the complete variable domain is DGGITQSPKYLFRKEGQNVTLSCEQNLNHDAMYWYRQDPGQGLRLIYYSQIVNDFQKGDIAEGYSVSREKKESFPLTVTSAQKNPTAFYLCASSITGLSNEKLFFGSGTQLSVL.